A selection of T cell receptor beta chains follows, all from one sample in a study of cytomegalovirus exposure and HLA in healthy donors. TCRdb keeps only in-frame clones here, not all; method: immunoSEQ multiplex PCR. The sample holds about 120,000 clones, 80% seen once. Input material: PBMCs. The receptor set was obtained from a female donor in good health and CMV-seropositive. The CDR3 runs from the conserved cysteine through the conserved F or W. A D gene is named only where the DNA matches it firmly. Rows may omit the clone size; those that give it use once, few, many or a size class.

D gene	clone size	V gene	J gene	CDR3 DNA	CDR3 protein
.	.	TRBV28	TRBJ2-5	TGTGCCAGCAGGCTAGGGGGGGGTCGGGTGACCCAGTACTTC	CASRLGGGRVTQYF
.	.	TRBV10-2	TRBJ2-2	TGCGCCAGCAGTCCTGGGACTGACACCGGGGAGCTGTTTTTT	CASSPGTDTGELFF
.	.	TRBV27	TRBJ1-1	TGTGCCAGCAGTTTAAGGAGGGACACTGAAGCTTTCTTT	CASSLRRDTEAFF
TRBD1	.	TRBV18	TRBJ2-5	TGTGCCAGCTCACCACGGACAGGGCCAGAGACCCAGTACTTC	CASSPRTGPETQYF
.	.	TRBV16	TRBJ1-5	TGTGCCAGCACCCCTTCTTATAGCAATCAGCCCCAGCATTTT	CASTPSYSNQPQHF
TRBD2	.	TRBV15	TRBJ2-5	TGTGCCACCAGCAGAGGCGGGGGGAGGGGAGAGACCCAGTACTTC	CATSRGGGRGETQYF
.	.	TRBV6-6	TRBJ1-2	TGTGCCAGCAGGTGGGCTGCTAACTATGGCTACACCTTC	CASRWAANYGYTF
.	.	TRBV5-1	TRBJ2-5	TGCGCCAGCAGCCCGGGACTGCAAGGGCAAGAGACCCAGTACTTC	CASSPGLQGQETQYF
.	once	TRBV9	TRBJ2-3	TGTGCCAGCAGCGTATTCAAGGGAGAGGCAGATACGCAGTATTTT	CASSVFKGEADTQYF
.	few	TRBV7-2	TRBJ2-7	TGTGCCAGCAGCGAGGCCACCTACGAGCAGTACTTC	CASSEATYEQYF
TRBD1	.	TRBV30	TRBJ1-5	TGTGCCTGGAGTGTATCCCTCTCCGGGACAGCTAGCAATCAGCCCCAGCATTTT	CAWSVSLSGTASNQPQHF
.	.	TRBV19	TRBJ2-5	TGTGCCAGTAGTCTTCGATCATTAGGGGGTCAAGAGACCCAGTACTTC	CASSLRSLGGQETQYF
TRBD1	.	TRBV29-1	TRBJ1-2	TGCAGCGTTGAAGTGACAGGGGATCTCCATGGCTACACCTTC	CSVEVTGDLHGYTF
TRBD1	.	TRBV5-6	TRBJ2-3	TGTGCCAGCAGCTTGGCTCGGACAGGGAGGAAGACAGATACGCAGTATTTT	CASSLARTGRKTDTQYF
.	.	TRBV9	TRBJ1-2	TGTGCCAGCAGCGTGGTCCCGAGGGCTGGCTACACCTTC	CASSVVPRAGYTF
TRBD2	.	TRBV7-7	TRBJ2-5	TGTGCCAGCAGCTTAGGGACTAGCGGGGACGAGACCCAGTACTTC	CASSLGTSGDETQYF
.	.	TRBV9	TRBJ1-4	TGTGCCAGCAGCCGGGGGGGGGCGCGTGAAAAACTGTTTTTT	CASSRGGAREKLFF
TRBD1	.	TRBV10-1	TRBJ2-1	TGCGCCAGCAGTCCCGGGACAGGGAATTCCCAGTTCTTC	CASSPGTGNSQFF
.	few	TRBV7-6	TRBJ1-1	TGTGCCAGCAGCTTAGTCCGAGGGAACACTGAAGCTTTCTTT	CASSLVRGNTEAFF
.	few	TRBV4-2	TRBJ2-5	TGTGCCAGCAGCCCGGGGACTCGCGAAGAGACCCAGTACTTC	CASSPGTREETQYF
TRBD2	.	TRBV4-3	TRBJ2-5	TGCGCCAGCAGCCAAAATAGCGGGGGGCACCAAGAGACCCAGTACTTC	CASSQNSGGHQETQYF
TRBD1	few	TRBV5-1	TRBJ2-1	TGCGCCAGCAGCTTGGGACAGGGGTGGGATCGGAATGAGCAGTTCTTC	CASSLGQGWDRNEQFF
TRBD1	once	TRBV30	TRBJ1-2	TGTGCCTGGAGTGTAACAGGGGGCGTCCGGGGCTATGGCTACACCTTC	CAWSVTGGVRGYGYTF
.	.	TRBV19	TRBJ2-7	TGTGCCAGTAGTACCCTAGGCTCACCTTACGAGCAGTACTTC	CASSTLGSPYEQYF
TRBD1	.	TRBV4-3	TRBJ1-1	TGCGCCAGCAGCCAAGACGTCCAGGGGGCAATGAACACTGAAGCTTTCTTT	CASSQDVQGAMNTEAFF
TRBD2	.	TRBV30	TRBJ2-2	TGTGCCTGGAGGCTAGCGGGGGGGACCCGGGAGCTGTTTTTT	CAWRLAGGTRELFF
.	.	TRBV27	TRBJ2-7	TGTGCCAGCAGGATGACAGCCTCCCACGAGCAGTACTTC	CASRMTASHEQYF
.	.	TRBV30	TRBJ1-1	TGTGCCTGGAGTAGGCCGGGTATGCGAAGCACTGAAGCTTTCTTT	CAWSRPGMRSTEAFF
.	.	TRBV2	TRBJ1-2	TGTGCCAGCAGTGAAGCTAGCGGTACCCTTTGGGGCTACACCTTC	CASSEASGTLWGYTF
TRBD2	.	TRBV5-1	TRBJ2-1	TGCGCCAGCAGCCTCGGGACTAGCGGGGGAACGGGGTACAATGAGCAGTTCTTC	CASSLGTSGGTGYNEQFF
.	.	TRBV2	TRBJ1-3	TGTGCCAGCAGTGAGCAGGGCTCTGGAAACACCATATATTTT	CASSEQGSGNTIYF
TRBD1	once	TRBV5-4	TRBJ1-2	TGTGCCAGCAGCCCTGACAGGGGGAGAGTGGATGGCTACACCTTC	CASSPDRGRVDGYTF
TRBD2	.	TRBV10-3	TRBJ2-7	TGTGCCATCAGTGACGCTAGCGGGGGTTCCCACGAGCAGTACTTC	CAISDASGGSHEQYF
.	.	TRBV6-1	TRBJ1-1	TGTGCCAGCAGTGAACAGTCTCTGAACACTGAAGCTTTCTTT	CASSEQSLNTEAFF
.	.	TRBV19	TRBJ1-5	TGTGCCAGTAGGTCTTGGGAGAGTCAGCCCCAGCATTTT	CASRSWESQPQHF
TRBD1	.	TRBV7-2	TRBJ1-1	TGTGCCAGCAGCGGACAGGGGAACACTGAAGCTTTCTTT	CASSGQGNTEAFF
.	few	TRBV7-3	TRBJ2-6	TGTGCCAGCAGCGCGGGACCCGGGGCCAACGTCCTGACTTTC	CASSAGPGANVLTF
.	.	TRBV5-4	TRBJ1-2	TGTGCCAGCAGCCTACTTCGGTCTCTGGGGCGGACTAACTATGGCTACACCTTC	CASSLLRSLGRTNYGYTF
.	.	TRBV5-8	TRBJ2-3	TGTGCCAGCAGCCTACGGGATACGCAGTATTTT	CASSLRDTQYF
TRBD2	.	TRBV18	TRBJ2-2	TGTGCCAGCTCACCAGGGAGGGGCGCCGGGACCGGGGAGCTGTTTTTT	CASSPGRGAGTGELFF
.	few	TRBV30	TRBJ1-5	TGTGCCTGGAGTCCAGGGGCAGGTCAGCCCCAGCATTTT	CAWSPGAGQPQHF
.	.	TRBV9	TRBJ1-5	TGTGCCAGCAGCCCCGGACAGAGCAATCAGCCCCAGCATTTT	CASSPGQSNQPQHF
.	once	TRBV2	TRBJ1-3	TGTGCCAGCAGTGAAGGGGGGGGGTTGAACACCATATATTTT	CASSEGGGLNTIYF
.	.	TRBV7-2	TRBJ1-1	TGTGCCAGCAGCCGAAACAAGGGGACTGAAGCTTTCTTT	CASSRNKGTEAFF
.	few	TRBV5-6	TRBJ2-5	TGTGCCAGCAGCTCGAGGGCGGACAGACGTCAAGAGACCCAGTACTTC	CASSSRADRRQETQYF
TRBD2	.	TRBV10-3	TRBJ2-1	TGTGCCATCAGTGAGGGACTAGCGGGGGGTTATAATGAGCAGTTCTTC	CAISEGLAGGYNEQFF
.	.	TRBV10-3	TRBJ1-1	TGTGCCATCAGCGCTTCCCCAGGCGGGGCTGACTCGAACACTGAAGCTTTCTTT	CAISASPGGADSNTEAFF
TRBD1	.	TRBV7-8	TRBJ1-2	TGTGCCAGCAGCCTCCGGGACAGGGTTCATGGCTACACCTTC	CASSLRDRVHGYTF
.	.	TRBV5-8	TRBJ1-3	TGTGCCAGCAGCCTCGAGACAGGTTCCTCTGGAAACACCATATATTTT	CASSLETGSSGNTIYF
.	.	TRBV5-1	TRBJ2-7	TGCGCCAGCAGCTGGCGGGCAGGAACCGACGAGCAGTACTTC	CASSWRAGTDEQYF
TRBD1	.	TRBV5-5	TRBJ1-5	TGTGCCAGCAGCGTCGAGGACAGGAGAAATCAGCCCCAGCATTTT	CASSVEDRRNQPQHF
.	few	TRBV6-5	TRBJ1-5	TGTGCCAGCGGGGGGGAGGATAGCAATCAGCCCCAGCATTTT	CASGGEDSNQPQHF
.	.	TRBV19	TRBJ1-5	TGTGCCAGTAGTATAGATGGGGGGGTTCAGCCCCAGCATTTT	CASSIDGGVQPQHF